The clone carrying this T cell receptor beta chain was detected once. This sample is drawn from a study of blood T cell repertoires in COVID-19. How the authors handled the data: How many nucleated cells were present was estimated from reference gene primer amplification. This table comes from immunoSEQ multiplex PCR, and its TCRdb copy is limited to in-frame clones, with some not included. V and J calls and clone size are given by that table; D and trimming were obtained from the DNA. The sample includes 20,000 to 30,000 clones, roughly 85% seen only once; the top ten take roughly 20%. Trimming stripped 2 bases from V and 4 bases from J, with 15 bases between. CDR1 and CDR2 from the germline V gene are SGDLS and YYNGEE. This CDR3 comprises 16 residues.

Material: peripheral blood. The chain couples TRBV9 to TRBJ1-4; no firm D call. The TCR sequence derives from a man between 65 and 79 years old in a cohort sampled during active COVID-19. CDR3 residues: CASSVGVRELNEKLFF. CDR3 nucleotide sequence: TGTGCCAGCAGCGTTGGGGTTCGGGAACTTAATGAAAAACTGTTTTTT.